The subject of this entry is one T cell receptor beta chain. The antigen this receptor binds is unknown. The record has no base qualities; no much larger clone is one base away. The sample belongs to a study of T cells in Graves' hyperthyroidism and ophthalmopathy (dated by TCRdb to between 2018 and 2021). Context from the whole study: Peripheral blood was sampled at the time of initial diagnosis, prior to any treatment. An independent validation cohort of fewer than 20 hyperthyroidism patients and approximately 16 patients who later progressed to ophthalmopathy tested prospective prediction of ophthalmopathy. Following sampling, methimazole starting at 30 mg daily was given to hyperthyroidism patients, and high-dose intravenous methylprednisolone was given to ophthalmopathy patients. The paper reports TCR Vbeta CDR3 sequencing of about 140 peripheral blood samples: 43 ophthalmopathy, under 80 hyperthyroidism and around 17 progressor patients. To identify distinguishing TCR V-J signatures, a discovery cohort of roughly 100 patients was used, comprising 43 with Graves' ophthalmopathy and 57 with stable Graves' hyperthyroidism. The 75 to 100 discovery patients were randomly split 7:3 into training and test sets. In addition, the study compared T-cell repertoires in thyroid tissue and in blood from roughly six Graves' hyperthyroidism patients. Study-wide findings and limitations: Sample size was not statistically predetermined, and blinding of investigators to group allocation was not performed. In validation, the model predicted progression to ophthalmopathy with 60% to 71% sensitivity and over 72% specificity, a median of 6.5 months before onset. Most expanded thyroid clonotypes (frequency above 0.001) were also detected in blood, suggesting blood repertoires may reflect thyroid immune responses. In cross-validation, a model built on a 13 V-J signature told ophthalmopathy apart from stable hyperthyroidism with approximately 90% sensitivity and about 81% specificity, and in testing the same model reached 80%/75%.

Based on the germline V gene, the CDR1 and CDR2 sequences are SNHLY and FYNNEI. CDR3 length: 9 amino acids, cysteine to phenylalanine. Solely the CDR3 DNA is kept, with 27 bases framed from the first base. V sheds 8 bases and J sheds 12 bases, leaving 10 bases between their ends. Graves' hyperthyroidism was defined as stable when no progression to ophthalmopathy occurred over 18 months of follow-up. Hyperthyroidism patients were aged 18 to 65 years and newly diagnosed, with disease duration of less than 2 months. Exclusion was applied to patients with uncontrolled infections, other autoimmune diseases, pregnancy or lactation. Diagnoses were based on clinical symptoms, serum thyroxine and TRAb, thyroid ultrasound and orbital computed tomography. Ficoll-Paque density gradient centrifugation was used to isolate PBMCs from about 9 ml of fresh peripheral blood. Total RNA was extracted using Trizol reagent, and RNA quality was assessed on an Agilent 2100 Bioanalyzer.

TCR beta CDR3 regions were amplified from RNA transcripts. The first round of RT-PCR for the TCR CDR3 was performed with the HTBI primer set and the Qiagen OneStep RT-PCR kit. The libraries were constructed in a second round of multiplex PCR and then size-selected and purified. Paired-end sequencing of the libraries was performed with 100 bp reads on an Illumina HiSeq2000. The source study handled its data this way. SOAPnuke was used to process the raw data, with reads discarded if the reads contained adapters or uncalled bases, had a mean Phred below 15, or lacked an exact constant-primer or identifier match. High-quality paired reads were merged with COPE v1.2.5, and unique nucleotide sequences were defined as clonotypes. MiTCR v1.1 was used to align the clonotypes against IMGT TRBV, TRBD and TRBJ reference segments. Only V-J combinations with frequency above 0.0001, covering 99% to 99.2% of repertoires, were analysed. The TCS score was defined as the ratio of F50 (clonal expansion) to E x V (chaos), calculated using BLOSUM62-based TCRdist between CDR3 peptides within each V-J. Welch's t-statistics and random forest reduced fewer than 550 V-J features to 13, which were used in a naive Bayes classifier (R e1071). TCRdb applied fastp at Q25 and MiXCR to the public reads, then kept only in-frame beta chains. Rows matching on CDR3 protein sequence are summarized as one entry with the most common DNA and genes. What appears here as the V and J calls and clone size reflects TCRdb's work, not the paper's. This sample lists about 380,000 distinct CDR3 sequences; approximately 13% were detected once. 9.5% to 12% of the sample goes to the ten largest clones.

The sequence is built from TRBV2 and TRBJ1-1, with the D gene call left open. Sequenced: blood. This receptor was identified in a woman aged 60-70 years with Graves' hyperthyroidism. The sequenced DNA is TGTGCCAGCGGTCCACCTCCTTTCTTT. It specifies CASGPPPFF.